This T cell receptor beta chain was recorded in a study of T-cell reconstitution after alpha-beta-depleted transplantation in children. Study-wide results and limits: In some patients, recipient T cells and intrathymic progenitors surviving conditioning explained high day-60 diversity. Counts and diversity of T cells one year after transplant came mostly from newly produced T cells. About two months after transplant, alpha-beta T cells reportedly came from several hundred expanded graft clones.

CDR3 length: 14 amino acids. CDR1 and CDR2 (germline): LGHNA, YSLEER. V was cut by 5 bases and J by 2 bases, with 9 bases left in between. There are many counts of this clonotype. Its antigen is still unknown. Unique molecular identifiers tagged the TCRbeta library. TCRdb redid the calling of the PCR reads with MiXCR, one entry per CDR3 protein. This sample yields some 220,000 distinct CDR3 sequences, of which approximately 11% are seen a single time; roughly 28% belongs to the top ten. The sample in question was PBMCs, obtained before TCRalphabeta/CD19-depleted stem cell transplant. The clonotype originates from a child under two years old with acute myeloid leukemia, due to receive a stem cell transplant. V gene TRBV4-3 combines with J gene TRBJ2-2; D gene unclear. In DNA form, the CDR3 reads TGCGCCAGCAGCTTTAAACTAAACACCGGGGAGCTGTTTTTT. It encodes CASSFKLNTGELFF.